This TCR beta chain was obtained from a study of identical twins. Study conclusions and caveats: Fewer insertions marked abundant cord blood beta clonotypes; young adult naive trended weakly, memory not at all. Sequences that were beta out-of-frame showed weaker excess twin sharing. The study based its conclusions on cross-sectional statistical analysis and did not follow the same donors.

This clonotype has a handful of counts. The antigen is not known. Each cDNA held unique molecular identifiers, and template switching gave it a universal primer site. TCRdb recomputed calls from the 5' RACE reads with MiXCR, one row per CDR3 protein. The sample lists a few hundred thousand distinct CDR3 sequences, more than 9% occurring once. The CDR3 is 15 residues long. Germline V gene data show CDR1 as SGHTA and CDR2 as FQGNSA. V gave up 1 base and J gave up 6 bases, with 14 bases separating them. The same sample was also used in a study of yellow fever vaccine responses in identical twins.

Input material: PBMCs. The sequence came from a woman between 18 and 29 years old in good health. The rearrangement links TRBV7-2 to TRBJ2-3; D is uncertain. CDR3 residues: CASSLVGGSGDTQYF. The DNA for the CDR3 is TGTGCCAGCAGCTTAGTCGGCGGTTCAGGCGATACGCAGTATTTT.